This T cell receptor (beta chain) was captured in a study of shared clonotypes between healthy human individuals. Sequenced by immunoSEQ multiplex PCR; TCRdb stores in-frame clones only, minus some. The sample consists of about 380,000 clones, about 96% of them appearing once. This CDR3 contains 13 residues. Trimming shortened V by 7 bases and J by 3 bases, and 13 bases separated the two germline ends. In germline, CDR1 is MDHEN, CDR2 SYDVKM. In this sample, this clone turned up once. The sequence was obtained from a man aged 30 to 45 in good health. The chain combines TRBV28 with TRBJ2-7, with D perhaps matching TRBD1 or TRBD2 (5 bases each). The sample taken for sequencing was memory CD8+ T cells sorted from blood. The subset was: CD45RO+ cells pooled with CCR7-negative TemRA cells. The CDR3 protein is CASMTGPLYEQYF. The CDR3 nucleotides are TGTGCCAGCATGACGGGACCTCTCTACGAGCAGTACTTC. The full variable domain, its missing parts supplied by reference TRBV28 and TRBJ2-7, is DVKVTQSSRYLVKRTGEKVFLECVQDMDHENMFWYRQDPGLGLRLIYFSYDVKMKEKGDIPEGYSVSREKKERFSLILESASTNQTSMYLCASMTGPLYEQYFGPGTRLTVT.